These T cell receptor beta chains were read from a single sample in a study of CD8+ T cells in alopecia areata. The assay was immunoSEQ multiplex PCR, and TCRdb's table has in-frame clones only and misses some. Found here are about 120,000 clones, 49% of them singletons; the top ten hold roughly 20%. The sample was CD8+ T cells sorted from blood, taken at week 0. The receptors originated from a human donor with alopecia areata. The CDR3 runs from the conserved cysteine through the conserved F or W. D genes are given only for firm matches. Clone size, where shown, is once, few, many, or a class for clones that have expanded.

clone_size	v_call	j_call	d_call	cdr3_nt	cdr3_aa
-	TRBV9	TRBJ1-2	-	TGTGCCAGCAGAGGAACGGGTGCTATTAACTATGGCTACACCTTC	CASRGTGAINYGYTF
-	TRBV13	TRBJ2-7	TRBD1	TGTGCCAGCAGCCCGGACAGGATTCGCTACGAGCAGTACTTC	CASSPDRIRYEQYF
-	TRBV7-9	TRBJ2-7	-	TGTGCCAGCAGCTTGCCTGGGAAATCCTACGAGCAGTACTTC	CASSLPGKSYEQYF
-	TRBV5-6	TRBJ2-7	-	TGTGCCAGCAGCTCTGACAGGTTATCACCAACCTACGAGCAGTACTTC	CASSSDRLSPTYEQYF
few	TRBV6-5	TRBJ2-2	-	TGTGCCAGCAGTTACTCGTCAGGGGCGAACACCGGGGAGCTGTTTTTT	CASSYSSGANTGELFF
-	TRBV6-1	TRBJ1-1	TRBD1	TGTGCCAGCAGTGAGGGACAGGAGAACACTGAAGCTTTCTTT	CASSEGQENTEAFF
few	TRBV9	TRBJ2-7	-	TGTGCCAGCAGCGTAGGAAAGAGCTCCTACGAGCAGTACTTC	CASSVGKSSYEQYF
-	TRBV27	TRBJ1-2	TRBD1	TGTGCCAGCAGTCTAACAGGGGGCGGTGGCTATGGCTACACCTTC	CASSLTGGGGYGYTF
-	TRBV29-1	TRBJ2-1	TRBD1	TGCAGCGTCGCTGACAGGGTATCCTACAATGAGCAGTTCTTC	CSVADRVSYNEQFF
-	TRBV5-1	TRBJ2-5	TRBD2	TGCGCCAGTGGGGGGGAAGTCGGAGAGACCCAGTACTTC	CASGGEVGETQYF
-	TRBV6-6	TRBJ2-5	TRBD2	TGTGCCAGCACTTCCGGACTAGCTTGGGAGACCCAGTACTTC	CASTSGLAWETQYF
-	TRBV7-9	TRBJ2-3	TRBD2	TGTGCCAGCAGCTCCCCGATAGCGGGGGTTCCGCATACGCAGTATTTT	CASSSPIAGVPHTQYF
-	TRBV13	TRBJ2-7	-	TGTGCCAGCAATGTCGGCTCGGGGACCTACGAGCAGTACTTC	CASNVGSGTYEQYF
-	TRBV7-9	TRBJ1-2	-	TGTGCCAGCAGCTTAGATGGGGGTCCCTATGGCTACACCTTC	CASSLDGGPYGYTF
-	TRBV30	TRBJ2-1	-	TGTGCCTGGAGCAGGGGAGGTGAGCAGTTCTTC	CAWSRGGEQFF
-	TRBV6-5	TRBJ1-3	-	TGTGCCAGCAGTTTTGGAAACACCATATATTTT	CASSFGNTIYF
-	TRBV27	TRBJ1-5	-	TGTGCCAGCGGGACCGCCTATAGCAATCAGCCCCAGCATTTT	CASGTAYSNQPQHF
few	TRBV7-9	TRBJ2-5	-	TGTGCCAGCAGTCCCCCTCGGCCCGGGGACGAGACCCAGTACTTC	CASSPPRPGDETQYF
few	TRBV7-9	TRBJ1-1	-	TGTGCCAGCAGCTTTCTACCGGCAGCTGAAGCTTTCTTT	CASSFLPAAEAFF
-	TRBV6-4	TRBJ1-1	-	TGTGCCAGCAGCGAGGGGATGAACACTGAAGCTTTCTTT	CASSEGMNTEAFF
-	TRBV7-8	TRBJ2-1	TRBD1	TGTGCCAGCAGCCGACAGGGAGTGGATGAGCAGTTCTTC	CASSRQGVDEQFF
-	TRBV30	TRBJ1-6	TRBD1	TGTGCCTGGGGAAACAGGGGGCCTGATTCACCCCTCCACTTT	CAWGNRGPDSPLHF
-	TRBV27	TRBJ1-1	-	TGTGCCAGCAGTATAACCGGGGTGGGCACTGAAGCTTTCTTT	CASSITGVGTEAFF
few	TRBV4-2	TRBJ2-7	-	TGTGCCAGCAGCCAGGCCGGGGAGGGGGCCTACGAGCAGTACTTC	CASSQAGEGAYEQYF
few	TRBV6-4	TRBJ2-1	TRBD2	TGTGCCAGCAGTGACGGGACTAGCGGAGGGGGGGGCTCCTACAATGAGCAGTTCTTC	CASSDGTSGGGGSYNEQFF
few	TRBV27	TRBJ2-2	-	TGTGCCAGCAGTGGGGGCCGGGAGCTGTTTTTT	CASSGGRELFF
-	TRBV5-4	TRBJ2-3	-	TGTGCCAGCAGCTTGTCAGATACGCAGTATTTT	CASSLSDTQYF
few	TRBV9	TRBJ2-7	-	TGTGCCAGCGGGACAAACTACGAGCAGTACTTC	CASGTNYEQYF
-	TRBV30	TRBJ1-1	-	TGTGCCTGGAGTAGGGGCGGGGGCACTGAAGCTTTCTTT	CAWSRGGGTEAFF
-	TRBV9	TRBJ2-2	-	TGTGCCAGCAGCGTAGGAGTGTCGAACACCGGGGAGCTGTTTTTT	CASSVGVSNTGELFF
few	TRBV19	TRBJ1-1	-	TGTGCCAGCAACTTCCGACAGACTGAAGCTTTCTTT	CASNFRQTEAFF
few	TRBV4-3	TRBJ2-7	-	TGCGCCAGCAGCCCCGGGGGTTACGAGCAGTACTTC	CASSPGGYEQYF
-	TRBV7-9	TRBJ1-5	-	TGTGCCAGCAGCGTAGACGGACACAATCAGCCCCAGCATTTT	CASSVDGHNQPQHF
-	TRBV2	TRBJ2-1	-	TGTGCCAGCAGTGAAGGCCTATTAAATGAGCAGTTCTTC	CASSEGLLNEQFF
-	TRBV11-2	TRBJ2-7	-	TGTGCCAGCAGCTATCCCGACAAGGCTAACTACGAGCAGTACTTC	CASSYPDKANYEQYF
-	TRBV11-2	TRBJ1-4	-	TGTGCCAGCAGCACCAGACAGGCCGAAAAACTGTTTTTT	CASSTRQAEKLFF
-	TRBV5-1	TRBJ1-5	TRBD1	TGCGCCAGCAGCCCGGACAGGGCCGGGCAGCCCCAGCATTTT	CASSPDRAGQPQHF
-	TRBV30	TRBJ1-1	-	TGTGCCTGGAGTGTAGAGCTGAACACTGAAGCTTTCTTT	CAWSVELNTEAFF
once	TRBV6-5	TRBJ2-1	-	TGTGCCAGCACTTTATTCGGGACGTACAATGAGCAGTTCTTC	CASTLFGTYNEQFF
-	TRBV29-1	TRBJ2-7	-	TGCAGCGTTGGCCTGTTTGGGGCACTAAGCTCCTACGAGCAGTACTTC	CSVGLFGALSSYEQYF
-	TRBV6-5	TRBJ2-3	TRBD2	TGTGCCAGCACCTTTAGCGGGGCCCAAACGTATACGCAGTATTTT	CASTFSGAQTYTQYF
-	TRBV27	TRBJ2-7	-	TGTGCCAGCAGTTTAAGACGGGGAGTTCTGGACGAGCAGTACTTC	CASSLRRGVLDEQYF
-	TRBV30	TRBJ1-1	TRBD1	TGTGCCTGGAGTGCGGACAGGGACACTGAAGCTTTCTTT	CAWSADRDTEAFF
-	TRBV15	TRBJ2-7	TRBD1	TGTGCCATTGGACAGGGGGGCTACGAGCAGTACTTC	CAIGQGGYEQYF
-	TRBV9	TRBJ2-7	TRBD1	TGTGCCAGCAGCCCGCGAGGGGGCGCGGCGCCGTACTTC	CASSPRGGAAPYF
few	TRBV13	TRBJ2-1	-	TGTGCCAGCAGCGACGGGGTTTCGGATGAGCAGTTCTTC	CASSDGVSDEQFF
-	TRBV30	TRBJ2-2	TRBD1	TGTGCCTGGAGTATGGACAGGGGGAACACCGGGGAGCTGTTTTTT	CAWSMDRGNTGELFF
-	TRBV6-5	TRBJ2-2	TRBD1	TGTGCCAGCAGTTACTCGCAGGGGGTGACCGGGGAGCTGTTTTTT	CASSYSQGVTGELFF
-	TRBV13	TRBJ2-7	TRBD1	TGTGCCAGCAGCTCCAGGACAGGCACCTACGAGCAGTACTTC	CASSSRTGTYEQYF
-	TRBV5-6	TRBJ2-5	TRBD2	TGTGCCAGCAGCTGGACTAGCGGGGAAGAGACCCAGTACTTC	CASSWTSGEETQYF